This T cell receptor beta chain was documented in a study of blood T cell repertoires in COVID-19. Study as a whole: COVID-19 samples collected from the United States, Italy and Spain covered acute and convalescent phases. Sample material is recorded as cDNA or gDNA derived from T cells, B-cell-depleted T cells, or PBMCs.

Per the authors' pipeline: The assay estimated nucleated cells by amplifying reference gene primers. Clones were sequenced by immunoSEQ multiplex PCR, and TCRdb holds only the in-frame ones, with some missing. V and J calls and clone size follow that table, whereas D and trimming were derived from the DNA. Altogether tens of thousands of clones are present, over 65% being singletons, with the ten largest covering around 0.91%. Material: peripheral blood. The sequence was collected from a woman between 70 and 85 years old with acute or convalescent COVID-19.

CDR3 amino acids: CASSPGTDQPQHF. The CDR3 coding sequence is TGTGCCAGCAGTCCCGGGACAGACCAGCCCCAGCATTTT. The chain couples TRBV12-3 or TRBV12-4 to TRBJ1-5; TRBD1 aligns across 7 bases. Trimming took 5 bases from V and 7 from J; bases not matched to a gene: 5. This CDR3 is 13 amino acids long.